This T cell receptor (beta chain) comes out of a study of blood T cell repertoires in COVID-19 (dated by TCRdb to the early 2020s). Context from the whole study: Collaborator samples came from the United States, Italy and Spain and covered acute and convalescent phases of COVID-19. The repertoires were released in a freely available public database intended as a resource for research on the immune response to SARS-CoV-2. The dataset comprised deeply sampled blood TCRbeta repertoires from subjects exposed to, actively infected with, or recovered from COVID-19. Sample metadata almost always included a de-identified subject ID, COVID-19 status, age in years and sex. Samples came from the ongoing ImmuneRACE study (first 160 participants) plus 1,254 subjects from 6 global collaborators. Where available, HLA class I and class II types were taken from metadata supplied by the sample provider and were not determined by assay-based typing. The prospective study material was composed of cDNA or gDNA derived from T cells, B-cell-depleted T cells, or PBMCs.

Each collaborating institution followed its own protocols to collect whole blood in K2EDTA tubes. For TCRbeta analysis, collaborator samples were shipped as frozen whole blood, as isolated PBMCs, or as DNA extracted from either sample type. General conclusions and limits of the study: The amount of clinical and demographic metadata varied by source and participant and was provided uncurated.

The CDR3 contains 13 residues, cysteine and phenylalanine counted. Only the CDR3 region is kept as DNA, spanning 39 bases read in frame from base 1. V drops 2 bases and J drops 7 bases, leaving 12 bases in between. CDR1 is given as LGHNA and CDR2 as YNFKEQ, both from the germline V gene. A note on this clone: The antigen it binds to is not known. Per-nucleotide qualities are absent, and no much larger clonotype sits a single base away.

The immunoSEQ Assay, a bias-controlled multiplex PCR, was used to amplify TCRbeta CDR3 regions from genomic DNA. On the authors' methods: The number of nucleated cells in each sample was estimated from the amplification of reference gene primers within the assay. To quantify the absolute abundance of each unique TCRbeta CDR3 rearrangement, sequence reads were collapsed and filtered. For each sample, productive Simpson clonality was calculated by taking the square root of Simpson's diversity index across productive rearrangements. Here the immuneACCESS table is served through TCRdb, limited to in-frame sequences with V and J called. Missing clones are a known gap in these copies; in checked studies unresolved V genes cover under half, and the rest lacks a known reason. That table gives V, J and clone size, and the DNA gave D and trimming. The table for this sample lists some 350,000 clones; 83% of them were counted only once. The ten largest clones add up to approximately 3% of the sample.

The chain uses TRBV4-2 and TRBJ2-7; 5 matching bases give a weak D call of TRBD2. The sample comprised peripheral blood. The origin of this receptor is a young man with active or convalescent COVID-19. The CDR3 in this case is CASSQLGSEEQYF. The bases are TGTGCCAGCAGCCAATTGGGGAGTGAGGAGCAGTACTTC.